This T cell receptor beta chain was profiled in a study of PD-1 blockade in mismatch repair-deficient tumors. Study-level results: Tumor-resident clones, often absent from pretreatment blood, expanded after pembrolizumab and then contracted.

Mismatch repair deficiency was confirmed in all patients, by PCR or immunohistochemistry. Per germline, CDR1 LGHNA and CDR2 YSLEER. Trimming took off 0 bases at V and 3 bases at J, with 12 bases between the two ends. CDR3 length equals 15 residues. Repertoires were generated with immunoSEQ multiplex PCR, while TCRdb's copy carries only in-frame clones and drops some. The sample has under 25,000 clones; 70% to 90% are singletons. The count of this clone is one. Its specificity is unknown. The chain couples TRBV4-3 to TRBJ2-7; D gene ambiguous. This receptor was obtained from an adult with mismatch repair-deficient cancer. The sample in question was peripheral blood, obtained 2 weeks after starting pembrolizumab. The CDR3 DNA reads as TGCGCCAGCAGCCAAGATGGGCTAGGCGACTACGAGCAGTACTTC. Its translation is CASSQDGLGDYEQYF.